Described below is a single T cell receptor (beta chain) sequence and its context. Its target is not known. Germline-derived CDR1 and CDR2 are LNHDA and SQIVND (reference sequence). This CDR3 contains 18 residues. V dropped 6 bases and J dropped 1 base, with 19 bases sitting between them. Splitting of CD4+ cells produced CD45RA+ naive and CD45RA-negative memory subsets. This specimen belongs to a study of shared clonotypes between healthy human individuals. On the study more broadly: Three CD4 naive, three CD4 memory, two CD8 naive and one CD8 memory plate were used per donor. The study's findings and limits: Several donors held about 5% of naive CD4 clonotypes in common.

Produced via immunoSEQ multiplex PCR; TCRdb's table is partial and in-frame only. The repertoire holds around 2,000,000 clones, with over 85% as singletons. The clonotype originates from a man between 18 and 29 years old in good health. Sequences were obtained from naive CD4+ T cells sorted from blood. Subset defined: CD45RA+ positively selected. The genes are TRBV19 and TRBJ1-6; TRBD1 might be the D (6 bases). The CDR3 nucleotides are TGTGCCAGTAGATATCTCACAGGGAAGGCGTCCTATAATTCACCCCTCCACTTT. Residues: CASRYLTGKASYNSPLHF. The full variable domain, with the rest looked up from reference TRBV19 and TRBJ1-6, is DGGITQSPKYLFRKEGQNVTLSCEQNLNHDAMYWYRQDPGQGLRLIYYSQIVNDFQKGDIAEGYSVSREKKESFPLTVTSAQKNPTAFYLCASRYLTGKASYNSPLHFGNGTRLTVT.